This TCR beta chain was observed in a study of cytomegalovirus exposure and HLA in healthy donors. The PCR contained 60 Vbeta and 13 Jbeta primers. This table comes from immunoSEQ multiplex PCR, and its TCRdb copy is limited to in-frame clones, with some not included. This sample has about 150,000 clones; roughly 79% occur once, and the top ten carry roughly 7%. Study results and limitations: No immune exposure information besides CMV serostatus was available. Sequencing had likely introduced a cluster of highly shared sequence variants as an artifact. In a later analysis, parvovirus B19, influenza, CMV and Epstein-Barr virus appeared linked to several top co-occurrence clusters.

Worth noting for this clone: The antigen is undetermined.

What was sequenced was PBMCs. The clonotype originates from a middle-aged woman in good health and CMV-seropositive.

This CDR3 reads CAGSTGGDEQFF. The CDR3 DNA sequence: TGTGCTGGATCAACAGGGGGAGATGAGCAGTTCTTC. The rearrangement uses TRBV12-5 and TRBJ2-1, with 8 positions matching TRBD1. Germline V lookup: CDR1 LGHNT, CDR2 FRNRAP. With V trimmed by 11 bases and J by 8 bases, 8 bases remained unmatched. This CDR3 is 12 amino acids long.